The clone carrying this TCR beta chain has a handful of counts. Its antigen is as yet unknown. No fewer than 6 million PBMCs went into each sample. This record comes from a study of blood T cells in healthy people across ages. CDR1 is SQVTM, CDR2 ANQGSEA, per germline. CDR3 size: 13 residues. V was clipped by 7 bases and J by 4 bases; unmatched bases: 7. With a J-beta primer mix and a sample-barcoded 5' primer, a second PCR ran about 7 to 12 cycles. TCRdb used MiXCR to reprocess the 5' RACE reads, holding one entry per CDR3 protein. The sample includes about 970,000 distinct CDR3 sequences, just over 50% of them seen just once. Points from the study as a whole: It was the long-lived donors that had more naive CD4+ cells and higher diversity than aged donors.

This receptor was obtained from a woman aged 55-70 years in good health. The sequenced sample was blood. The chain links TRBV29-1 to TRBJ2-1; 7 bases line up with TRBD1. The CDR3 protein is CSAYETGYNEQFF. The DNA for the CDR3 is TGCAGCGCGTACGAGACAGGGTACAATGAGCAGTTCTTC.